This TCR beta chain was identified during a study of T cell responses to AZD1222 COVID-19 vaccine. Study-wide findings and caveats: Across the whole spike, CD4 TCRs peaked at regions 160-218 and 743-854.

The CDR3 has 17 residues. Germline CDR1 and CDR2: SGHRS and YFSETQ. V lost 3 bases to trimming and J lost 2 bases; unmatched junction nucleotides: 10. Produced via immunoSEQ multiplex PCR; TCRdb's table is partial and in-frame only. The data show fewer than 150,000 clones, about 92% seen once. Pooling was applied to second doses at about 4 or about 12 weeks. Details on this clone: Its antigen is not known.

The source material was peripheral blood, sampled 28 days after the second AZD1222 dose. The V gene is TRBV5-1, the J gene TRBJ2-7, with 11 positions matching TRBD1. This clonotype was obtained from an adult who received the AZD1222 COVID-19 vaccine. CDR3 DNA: TGCGCCAGCAGCTCCCGTTCTGGACAGGGGGCGACCTACGAGCAGTACTTC. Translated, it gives CASSSRSGQGATYEQYF.